This T cell receptor (beta chain) was found in a study of blood T cell repertoires in COVID-19. Study information: COVID-19 samples from acute and convalescent phases originated in the United States, Italy and Spain. T cells, B-cell-depleted T cells, or PBMCs supplied cDNA or gDNA.

Recruits, aged roughly 18 to 100 years, lived in 20 to 30 US areas. Participants reported their clinical history, and cohort assignment relied on those reports. Clones were read by immunoSEQ multiplex PCR, and TCRdb kept only the in-frame ones, dropping some. This sample carries about 220,000 clones, about nine tenths of them seen once, and the ten largest clones take roughly 2.6%. Germline V lookup: CDR1 LGHNT, CDR2 FRNRAP. With V trimmed by 5 bases and J by 2 bases, 1 base remained unmatched. The CDR3 length is 13 residues. Input material: PBMCs or T cells enriched from blood (not recorded which). This sequence joins TRBV12-5 and TRBJ1-1; TRBD1 agrees at 8 bases. The receptor was derived from a woman aged 25 to 39 with acute COVID-19. CDR3: CASGGQGNTEAFF. The CDR3 DNA follows: TGTGCTAGTGGTGGACAGGGAAACACTGAAGCTTTCTTT.